Presented here are 7 T cell receptor beta chains from one specimen sequenced in a study of OX40 agonist ivuxolimab in advanced cancers. Sequenced by immunoSEQ multiplex PCR; TCRdb stores in-frame clones only, minus some. In the table there are around 50,000 clones, approximately 84% of which are singletons. Sequenced here: CD4+ or CD8+ T cells sorted from blood, sampled in a trial of the OX40 agonist ivuxolimab. These receptor sequences come from an adult with an advanced solid tumor such as melanoma, head and neck, liver or kidney cancer.

This chain uses TRBV19 with TRBJ2-7, with 8 bases lining up with TRBD1. Germline V gene data show CDR1 as LNHDA and CDR2 as SQIVND (reference sequence). The CDR3 covers 16 residues. V was pared by 3 bases and J by 3 bases, with 10 bases of the junction left unmatched. The CDR3, as DNA: TGTGCCAGTAGTATCGTCAGCCAGGGGGCAATCTACGAGCAGTACTTC. Amino acids: CASSIVSQGAIYEQYF.

This sequence joins TRBV30 and TRBJ1-2, with 7 bases fitting TRBD1. This CDR3 has 13 residues. CDR1 and CDR2 from the germline V gene are GTSNPN and SVGIG (reference sequence). The ends lost 5 bases at V and 4 bases at J; junction bases unmatched: 7. The CDR3 loop is CAWGRDRPYGYTF. The DNA of the CDR3 is TGTGCCTGGGGACGGGACAGACCCTATGGCTACACCTTC.

The rearrangement joins TRBV5-6 to TRBJ1-1; no reliable D call. The ends were cut back, 1 base at V and 3 bases at J, with 10 bases in the middle. Germline V gives CDR1 SGHDT, CDR2 YYEEEE. There are 14 residues in the CDR3. The CDR3 reads CASSLKRRDTEAFF. The CDR3 DNA reads as TGTGCCAGCAGCTTGAAAAGGCGGGACACTGAAGCTTTCTTT. Looking up the rest from reference TRBV5-6 and TRBJ1-1 gives the full variable domain: DAGVTQSPTHLIKTRGQQVTLRCSPKSGHDTVSWYQQALGQGPQFIFQYYEEEERQRGNFPDRFSGHQFPNYSSELNVNALLLGDSALYLCASSLKRRDTEAFFGQGTRLTVV.

The V and J genes are TRBV28 and TRBJ2-2; TRBD1 matches at 8 bases. Germline assignment: CDR1 MDHEN and CDR2 SYDVKM. This CDR3 region has 15 residues. The junction had 9 bases not matched to a gene; V was cut back by 6 bases and J by 6 bases. As DNA, the CDR3 is TGTGCCAGCAGCCTCGACAGGGGTGGGGCCGGGGAGCTGTTTTTT. Its translation is CASSLDRGGAGELFF.

The chain joins TRBV2 to TRBJ2-7; D is tentatively TRBD1 or TRBD2 (5 bases each). The CDR3 runs 15 residues. Trimming removed 7 bases from V and 6 bases from J, with 22 bases in between. The V gene's germline CDR1 is SNHLY and CDR2 FYNNEI. In nucleotides, the CDR3 is TGTGCCAGCAATGGCGGACAACCGAAGGCGGGCGAGCAGTACTTC. This sequence encodes CASNGGQPKAGEQYF.

This clone occurred a few times. V gene TRBV7-2 combines with J gene TRBJ2-4; D may be TRBD1 (5 bases). Trimming removed 5 bases at V and 0 bases at J, with 14 bases between. This CDR3 comprises 16 residues. Germline values: CDR1 SGHTA, CDR2 FQGNSA. As DNA, the CDR3 is TGTGCCAGCAGCCCCGACAGACTCATAGCCAAAAACATTCAGTACTTC. This codes for CASSPDRLIAKNIQYF.

J is TRBJ2-1 and V is TRBV7-2; TRBD2 aligns across 8 bases. Looked up from germline, CDR1 is SGHTA and CDR2 is FQGNSA. V dropped 5 bases and J dropped 9; count of bases not matched to a gene: 3. The CDR3 is made up of 12 amino acids. CDR3 bases: TGTGCCAGCAGCCCCAGCGGGAGTGAGCAGTTCTTC. Its protein product is CASSPSGSEQFF.